One and the same sample provided the 31 T cell receptor beta chains below, sequenced in a study of blood T cell repertoires in COVID-19. Produced via immunoSEQ multiplex PCR; TCRdb's table is partial and in-frame only. The sample contains around 200,000 clones, 80% to 90% of which appear only once. The sample comprised PBMCs or T cells enriched from blood (not recorded which). The receptors were sampled from a man aged 25-45 years who had recovered from COVID-19.

The chain employs TRBV14 and TRBJ1-1; maybe TRBD1 (6 bases). Germline lookup yields CDR1 SGHDN and CDR2 FVKESK. The CDR3 length is 14 residues. The ends were cut back, 5 bases at V and 5 bases at J, with 15 bases in the middle. CDR3 sequence: CASSVGHVGTEAFF. The CDR3 nucleotides read TGTGCCAGCAGCGTGGGACACGTGGGGACTGAAGCTTTCTTT. Looking up the rest from reference TRBV14 and TRBJ1-1 gives the full variable domain: EAGVTQFPSHSVIEKGQTVTLRCDPISGHDNLYWYRRVMGKEIKFLLHFVKESKQDESGMPNNRFLAERTGGTYSTLKVQPAELEDSGVYFCASSVGHVGTEAFFGQGTRLTVV.

V usage is TRBV27 and J usage is TRBJ2-7, with 14 bases that match TRBD2. Looked up from germline, CDR1 is MNHEY and CDR2 is SMNVEV (reference sequence). The CDR3 sequence is 19 residues long. V was clipped by 4 bases and J by 1 base; unmatched bases: 12. CDR3 region: CASSSLGLAGVRQSYEQYF. The CDR3 bases are TGTGCCAGCAGTTCCCTGGGACTAGCGGGAGTCCGCCAATCCTACGAGCAGTACTTC.

The CDR3 DNA follows: TGTGCCTGGAGTGTACCGACAGGTCGAGAGACCCAGTACTTC. It specifies CAWSVPTGRETQYF. This rearrangement joins TRBV30 to TRBJ2-5; tentatively, D is TRBD1 (6 bases). This CDR3 has 14 amino acids. Germline lookup yields CDR1 GTSNPN and CDR2 SVGIG (reference sequence). V was shortened by 0 bases and J by 4 bases, with 12 bases between the two germline ends.

The rearrangement links TRBV28 to TRBJ2-7, with 10 bases lining up with TRBD2. This CDR3 is 15 amino acids long. Looked up from germline, CDR1 is MDHEN and CDR2 is SYDVKM. J gave up 4 bases and V 5 bases, and 8 bases lay outside the gene matches. CDR3 in DNA: TGTGCCAGCAGTCCCATAGCGGGAGGCTATTACGAGCAGTACTTC. It yields the protein CASSPIAGGYYEQYF.

The rearrangement links TRBV10-3 to TRBJ1-5; 9 bases line up with TRBD1. V shed 9 bases, J shed 4 bases, and the junction held 4 bases outside the gene matches. Germline-derived CDR1 and CDR2 are ENHRY and SYGVKD. This CDR3 contains 13 residues. This chain's CDR3 is CAIGTGQNQPQHF. Here the CDR3 DNA reads TGTGCCATAGGGACAGGGCAGAATCAGCCCCAGCATTTT.

The chain joins TRBV3-1 (or the pseudogene TRBV3-2) to TRBJ2-7; D is unclear. The CDR3 extends over 13 amino acids. CDR1 and CDR2 from the germline V gene are LGHDT and YNNKEL (reference sequence). Trimming shortened V by 1 base and J by 1 base, and 5 bases separated the two germline ends. The chain's CDR3 is CASSQGLSYEQYF. The DNA of the CDR3 is TGTGCCAGCAGCCAAGGTCTTTCCTACGAGCAGTACTTC.

The CDR3 protein is CASSITGAEKLFF. The CDR3 DNA reads as TGTGCCAGTAGTATTACAGGGGCCGAAAAACTGTTTTTT. The J gene is TRBJ1-4, the V gene TRBV19, with TRBD1 identical over 7 bases. Per germline, CDR1 LNHDA and CDR2 SQIVND (reference sequence). The J segment lost 8 bases and the V segment lost 3 bases, leaving 3 bases of the junction unmatched. CDR3 length equals 13 residues.

The chain couples TRBV25-1 to TRBJ1-5; D uncertain. The CDR3 consists of 13 residues. Trimming left V 0 bases short and J 6 bases short, with 6 bases between. From germline, CDR1 is MGHDK and CDR2 SYGVNS. CDR3 sequence: CASSEYGFQPQHF. Written as DNA, the CDR3 is TGTGCCAGCAGTGAATATGGCTTTCAGCCCCAGCATTTT.

The chain is built from TRBV24-1 and TRBJ2-1; 10 bases are a match to TRBD1. The V gene's germline CDR1 is KGHDR and CDR2 SFDVKD. V was clipped by 4 bases and J by 7 bases; unmatched bases: 3. This CDR3 has 14 residues. CDR3 in amino acids: CATSDQDRGNEQFF. Here the CDR3 DNA reads TGTGCCACCAGTGACCAGGACAGGGGGAATGAGCAGTTCTTC.

The chain recombines TRBV11-2 with TRBJ2-2; 9 bases are a match to TRBD1. Germline CDR1 SGHAT, CDR2 FQNNGV. The V and J ends lost 7 bases and 5 bases, in that order; junction bases with no gene match: 8. This CDR3 has 15 residues. The CDR3 DNA reads as TGTGCCAGCAAAACTTACAGGGGGCGAACCGGGGAGCTGTTTTTT. Its translation is CASKTYRGRTGELFF.

The chain has TRBV6-5 and TRBJ2-2; maybe TRBD1 (6 bases). V was clipped by 2 bases and J by 2 bases, with 9 bases between them. Germline V lookup: CDR1 MNHEY, CDR2 SVGAGI. The CDR3 runs 15 residues. DNA for the CDR3: TGTGCCAGCAGTTACGGGACAAAAAACACCGGGGAGCTGTTTTTT. It specifies CASSYGTKNTGELFF.

The CDR3 bases are TGTGCCAGCAGCCAAGGTTGGAGGAACACCGGGGAGCTGTTTTTT. It encodes CASSQGWRNTGELFF. This chain joins TRBV14 and TRBJ2-2; D unclear. Between the trimmed V and J ends, which lost 1 base and 1 base, there was a span of 7 bases. The CDR3 is 15 residues long. Germline V gene lookup returns CDR1 SGHDN and CDR2 FVKESK.

The gene calls are TRBV5-6 and TRBJ1-2, with D perhaps matching TRBD1 (5 bases). The CDR3 spans 13 residues. V shed 6 bases and J shed 4 bases, with 13 bases lying between them. The germline CDR1 and CDR2 sequences are SGHDT and YYEEEE. In DNA form, the CDR3 reads TGTGCCAGCAATACAGGTACTGCCTATGGCTACACCTTC. This translates into CASNTGTAYGYTF.

This chain links TRBV7-2 with TRBJ2-3, with D uncertain. The CDR3 spans 13 residues. Trimming removed 2 bases from V and 4 bases from J, with 7 bases in between. Germline CDR1 is SGHTA and CDR2 is FQGNSA. CDR3 loop: CASSLIAADTQYF. DNA for the CDR3: TGTGCCAGCAGCTTAATTGCGGCAGATACGCAGTATTTT.

The chain carries TRBV5-1 and TRBJ2-7; D is undetermined. V was cut by 5 bases and J by 3 bases, with 12 bases left in between. This CDR3 spans 13 amino acids. Per the germline V gene, CDR1 is SGHRS and CDR2 is YFSETQ. The chain's CDR3 is CASSFVVFYEQYF. For the CDR3, the DNA is TGCGCCAGCAGTTTTGTAGTCTTCTACGAGCAGTACTTC.

This clone appeared a few times. This chain uses TRBV7-9 with TRBJ1-1; maybe TRBD1 (5 bases). Trimming left V 3 bases short and J 8 bases short, with 7 bases between. The V gene's germline CDR1 is SEHNR and CDR2 FQNEAQ (reference sequence). The CDR3 covers 11 residues. In DNA form, the CDR3 reads TGTGCCAGCAGCTTGGGGCTAGAAGCTTTCTTT. Translated: CASSLGLEAFF.

V is TRBV19 and J is TRBJ1-5; D unclear. Germline CDR1 reads LNHDA; CDR2 reads SQIVND (reference sequence). Trimming took 6 bases from V and 4 from J, leaving 10 bases between them. The CDR3 loop spans 13 amino acids. The CDR3 loop is CASSKTGNQPQHF. Written as DNA, the CDR3 is TGTGCCAGTAGCAAGACTGGGAATCAGCCCCAGCATTTT.

This chain joins TRBV5-8 and TRBJ2-7; 11 bases agree with TRBD1. Germline V CDR1 and CDR2: SGHTS, YDEGEE. CDR3 size: 15 residues. The junction had 6 bases not matched to a gene; V was cut back by 3 bases and J by 4 bases. The CDR3 here is CASSWPGQGGYEQYF. CDR3 sequence (DNA): TGTGCCAGCAGCTGGCCGGGACAGGGGGGATACGAGCAGTACTTC. The variable domain in full, with the rest retrieved from reference TRBV5-8 and TRBJ2-7, is EAGVTQSPTHLIKTRGQQATLRCSPISGHTSVYWYQQALGLGLQFLLWYDEGEERNRGNFPPRFSGRQFPNYSSELNVNALELEDSALYLCASSWPGQGGYEQYFGPGTRLTVT.

V gene TRBV30 combines with J gene TRBJ1-2, with TRBD1 identical over 9 bases. Germline loops: CDR1 GTSNPN, CDR2 SVGIG (reference sequence). The CDR3 sequence is 12 residues long. Losses at the gene ends were 3 bases for V and 8 bases for J; bases not matched to a gene: 4. CDR3: CAWRGTGYGYTF. Written as DNA, the CDR3 is TGTGCCTGGAGGGGGACAGGGTACGGCTACACCTTC.

This clone came up once. The chain couples TRBV19 to TRBJ2-1; the match to TRBD2 covers 10 bases. CDR3 length: 19 residues. Germline V lookup: CDR1 LNHDA, CDR2 SQIVND (reference sequence). V dropped 2 bases and J dropped 4; count of bases not matched to a gene: 14. The CDR3 DNA reads TGTGCCAGTAGTATACTTGATTACACAAAGCGGGAGGGGTACAATGAGCAGTTCTTC. Translated: CASSILDYTKREGYNEQFF. Full variable domain (rest looked up from reference TRBV19 and TRBJ2-1): DGGITQSPKYLFRKEGQNVTLSCEQNLNHDAMYWYRQDPGQGLRLIYYSQIVNDFQKGDIAEGYSVSREKKESFPLTVTSAQKNPTAFYLCASSILDYTKREGYNEQFFGPGTRLTVL.

This chain links TRBV6-2 or TRBV6-3 with TRBJ2-1; D is unclear. Germline V CDR1 and CDR2: MNHEY, SVGEGT. CDR3 length: 18 residues. V was shortened by 2 bases and J by 6 bases, with 23 bases between the two germline ends. CDR3: CASSYGPTPLLGGNEQFF. CDR3 nucleotide sequence: TGTGCCAGCAGTTACGGGCCTACTCCGCTCCTGGGTGGCAATGAGCAGTTCTTC.

V usage is TRBV2 and J usage is TRBJ1-1, with D perhaps matching TRBD1 (5 bases). Trimming left V 7 bases short and J 3 bases short, with 15 bases between. This CDR3 is 14 amino acids long. Germline CDR1 SNHLY, CDR2 FYNNEI. Here the CDR3 reads CASNYAGPYTEAFF. CDR3 nucleotide sequence: TGTGCCAGCAATTACGCAGGGCCATACACTGAAGCTTTCTTT.

This chain uses TRBV11-2 with TRBJ2-2; D not certain. Germline CDR1 is SGHAT and CDR2 is FQNNGV. CDR3 length equals 15 residues. Deletions cut 4 bases from V and 5 bases from J, with 14 bases between. CDR3 nucleotides: TGTGCCAGCAGCTCTTATACTATTTCAACCGGGGAGCTGTTTTTT. Amino acids: CASSSYTISTGELFF.

The V and J genes are TRBV19 and TRBJ1-1; TRBD1 matches 7 bases. This CDR3 spans 16 amino acids. Germline-derived CDR1 and CDR2 are LNHDA and SQIVND (reference sequence). The V gene end was trimmed by 2 bases and the J gene end by 3 bases; junction bases not matched to a gene: 9. The CDR3 region has the DNA TGTGCCAGTAGTATATTGACAGGGAAGGGTCACACTGAAGCTTTCTTT. Protein: CASSILTGKGHTEAFF.

The chain is built from TRBV4-3 and TRBJ1-1, with D unresolved. Germline lookup yields CDR1 LGHNA and CDR2 YSLEER. V lost 0 bases and J 0 bases, leaving 5 bases between the germline ends. The CDR3 is made up of 14 amino acids. This CDR3 is CASSQDLLNTEAFF. The CDR3 bases are TGCGCCAGCAGCCAAGATCTTTTGAACACTGAAGCTTTCTTT.

This chain links TRBV7-8 with TRBJ2-2, with 8 positions matching TRBD2. V trimming: 2 bases; J trimming: 3 bases; junction bases outside the gene matches: 5. Germline V CDR1 and CDR2: SGHVS, FQNEAQ. The CDR3 is 16 amino acids. The CDR3 bases are TGTGCCAGCAGCTTACCGTGGCGGGAGGACACCGGGGAGCTGTTTTTT. It encodes CASSLPWREDTGELFF.

The chain has TRBV7-9 and TRBJ1-2; 12 bases fit TRBD1. With V trimmed by 5 bases and J by 7 bases, 5 bases remained unmatched. The germline CDR1 and CDR2 sequences are SEHNR and FQNEAQ (reference sequence). This CDR3 comprises 14 residues. This chain's CDR3 is CASSPGTGGSGYTF. DNA for the CDR3: TGTGCCAGCAGCCCCGGGACAGGGGGCAGTGGCTACACCTTC.

The chain links TRBV5-1 to TRBJ2-3, with TRBD1 matching 9 bases. The CDR3 is 15 residues long. The J segment lost 3 bases and the V segment lost 4 bases, leaving 6 bases of the junction unmatched. Looked up from germline, CDR1 is SGHRS and CDR2 is YFSETQ. The CDR3 nucleotides read TGCGCCAGCAGCAACAGGGGGCTTGGGACAGATACGCAGTATTTT. As protein: CASSNRGLGTDTQYF.

The rearrangement links TRBV28 to TRBJ2-7, with a weak D call TRBD1 (5 bases). The CDR3 has 16 amino acids. Germline V lookup: CDR1 MDHEN, CDR2 SYDVKM. V was trimmed by 5 bases and J by 4 bases, leaving 21 bases between them. CDR3 nucleotide sequence: TGTGCCAGCAGTCCGCCACAGGTCGCCAAAATATACGAGCAGTACTTC. It codes for CASSPPQVAKIYEQYF.

Points on this clone: Distinct nucleotide sequences in the sample also encode this CDR3. The chain links TRBV18 to TRBJ2-7, with 9 bases lining up with TRBD1. CDR1 and CDR2 from the germline V gene are KGHSH and LQKENI. V gave up 6 bases and J gave up 1 base; unmatched junction bases: 4. The CDR3 has 14 residues. CDR3 region: CASSPGQGSYEQYF. The CDR3 bases are TGTGCCAGCTCCCCGGGACAGGGTTCCTACGAGCAGTACTTC.

The V gene is TRBV7-9, the J gene TRBJ2-7; TRBD2 aligns across 9 bases. Trimming took 2 bases from V and 3 from J; bases not matched to a gene: 5. Germline values: CDR1 SEHNR, CDR2 FQNEAQ (reference sequence). The CDR3 sequence is 15 residues long. The CDR3 loop is CASSLNPAGGYEQYF. CDR3 bases: TGTGCCAGCAGCTTAAATCCAGCGGGAGGCTACGAGCAGTACTTC. Supplemented by reference TRBV7-9 and TRBJ2-7, the full variable domain reads DTGVSQNPRHKITKRGQNVTFRCDPISEHNRLYWYRQTLGQGPEFLTYFQNEAQLEKSRLLSDRFSAERPKGSFSTLEIQRTEQGDSAMYLCASSLNPAGGYEQYFGPGTRLTVT.